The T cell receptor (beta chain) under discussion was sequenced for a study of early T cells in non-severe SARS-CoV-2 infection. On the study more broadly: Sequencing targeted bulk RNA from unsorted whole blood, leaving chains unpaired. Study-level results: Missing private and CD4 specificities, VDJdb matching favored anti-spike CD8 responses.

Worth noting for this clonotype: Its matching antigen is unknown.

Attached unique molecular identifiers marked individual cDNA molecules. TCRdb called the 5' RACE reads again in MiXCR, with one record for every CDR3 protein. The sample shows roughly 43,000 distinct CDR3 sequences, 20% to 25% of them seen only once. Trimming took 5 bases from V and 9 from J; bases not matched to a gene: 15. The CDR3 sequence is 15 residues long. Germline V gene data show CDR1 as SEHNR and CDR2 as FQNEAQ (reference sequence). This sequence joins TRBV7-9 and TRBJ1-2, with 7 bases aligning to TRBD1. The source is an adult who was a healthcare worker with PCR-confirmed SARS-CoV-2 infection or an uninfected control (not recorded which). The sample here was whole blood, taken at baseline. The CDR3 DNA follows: TGTGCCAGCAGCGATAGGGACAGCACCTATTCTCGCTACACCTTC. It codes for CASSDRDSTYSRYTF.